This T cell receptor beta chain was identified during a study of T-cell reconstitution after alpha-beta-depleted transplantation in children. It was with unique molecular identifiers that the TCRbeta library was prepared. TCRdb re-called the PCR reads through MiXCR, storing one row per CDR3 protein. The sample shows hundreds of thousands of distinct CDR3 sequences, roughly 15% of them seen only once. Trimming removed 2 bases from V and 12 bases from J; junction bases left unmatched: 2. Germline assignment: CDR1 SGDLS and CDR2 YYNGEE. The CDR3 covers 11 residues. The chain has TRBV9 and TRBJ2-1; 7 nucleotides align to TRBD1. The sample was PBMCs from the stem cell graft donor, taken from the stem cell graft. The clonotype originates from a human donor who donated a stem cell graft to a child with acute myeloid leukemia. The CDR3 coding sequence is TGTGCCAGCAGCGTTCGGGACAGGCAGTTCTTC. Amino acid sequence: CASSVRDRQFF.